This T cell receptor beta chain is from a study of shared clonotypes between healthy human individuals. Measured with immunoSEQ multiplex PCR; TCRdb has only the in-frame clones, and not every one. The repertoire holds about 490,000 clones, around 79% seen once, with approximately 12% in the top ten. There were only Caucasian adults among the donors, and all lived in Nashville, Tennessee. Sample: PBMCs. The sequence derives from a woman aged 35 to 49 in good health. Some clones in this sample may be carry-over from other donors' samples.

CDR3 amino acids: CASSERWPGASQFF. The DNA of the CDR3 is TGTGCCAGCAGTGAAAGGTGGCCCGGAGCGTCGCAGTTCTTC. The rearrangement joins TRBV2 to TRBJ2-1, with D unclear. Trimming shortened V by 2 bases and J by 12 bases, and 17 bases separated the two germline ends. Germline V gives CDR1 SNHLY, CDR2 FYNNEI. This CDR3 is built from 14 residues.